A single sample is the source of the 31 T cell receptor beta chains below, sequenced in a study of T cell repertoires in cytomegalovirus infection. TCRdb fed the reads into MiXCR, producing one record per CDR3 protein. The sample lists about 51,000 distinct CDR3 sequences, roughly 20% seen once, with around 27% in the top ten. These receptors lack a known antigen. Sequences were derived from CD8+ T cells from cultured PBMCs, sampled from culture after CMV antigen stimulation. These receptors all stem from a human donor in good health (CMV status not recorded). Some clones in this sample may be carry-over from other donors' samples.

This clonotype was observed a handful of times. The chain is built from TRBV7-3 and TRBJ2-1; D unresolved. CDR3 length: 13 residues. V gave up 1 base and J gave up 10 bases, with 11 bases separating them. Per germline, CDR1 SGHTA and CDR2 FQGTGA. The CDR3 reads CASSLNLGWEQFF. CDR3 in DNA: TGTGCCAGCAGCTTAAATCTGGGTTGGGAGCAGTTCTTC.

This clonotype was seen only a few times. The chain recombines TRBV19 with TRBJ2-1, with D hard to call. V was clipped by 3 bases and J by 6 bases, with 12 bases between them. In germline, CDR1 is LNHDA, CDR2 SQIVND (reference sequence). This CDR3 region has 14 residues. This chain's CDR3 is CASSIPHRANEQFF. The CDR3, as DNA: TGTGCCAGTAGTATCCCGCATAGGGCCAATGAGCAGTTCTTC.

The rearrangement links TRBV6-2 or TRBV6-3 to TRBJ1-5; D is undetermined. CDR3 size: 13 residues. V lost 0 bases to trimming and J lost 7 bases, with 7 bases between them. The V gene's germline CDR1 is MNHEY and CDR2 SVGEGT. Here the CDR3 reads CASSYSAVQPQHF. CDR3 sequence (DNA): TGTGCCAGCAGTTACTCGGCCGTGCAGCCCCAGCATTTT.

This clonotype has only a few counts. The genes are TRBV7-6 and TRBJ1-1; tentative D call: TRBD1 (5 bases). V was clipped by 5 bases and J by 1 base, with 11 bases between them. Germline lookup yields CDR1 SGHVS and CDR2 FNYEAQ. The CDR3 runs 14 residues. The CDR3 DNA is TGTGCCAGCAGCCTCATCGGGGGGAACACTGAAGCTTTCTTT. Amino acid sequence: CASSLIGGNTEAFF.

The chain is built from TRBV30 and TRBJ2-3, with D possibly TRBD1 on 5 matching bases. The CDR3 is made up of 16 amino acids. CDR1 is GTSNPN and CDR2 is SVGIG in the germline V gene (reference sequence). Trimming left V 0 bases short and J 0 bases short, with 13 bases between. The CDR3 sequence: CAWSVRQSVSTDTQYF. The CDR3 nucleotides are TGTGCCTGGAGTGTAAGACAGTCGGTTAGCACAGATACGCAGTATTTT.

This clonotype has only a few counts. The chain employs TRBV7-3 and TRBJ1-1; D unclear. The CDR3 has 13 residues. Germline lookup yields CDR1 SGHTA and CDR2 FQGTGA. V lost 5 bases, J lost 5 bases, and 12 bases lay in between. Here the CDR3 reads CASSLGLGTEAFF. The CDR3 DNA follows: TGTGCCAGCAGCCTCGGCCTTGGGACTGAAGCTTTCTTT.

This clonotype was detected only a few times. The gene calls are TRBV6-2 or TRBV6-3 and TRBJ2-3; TRBD1 aligns across 8 bases. The germline V gene encodes CDR1 MNHEY and CDR2 SVGEGT. CDR3 length: 14 residues. The junction had 7 bases not matched to a gene; V was cut back by 5 bases and J by 6 bases. CDR3 nucleotides: TGTGCCAGCAGTCTAGGACAGGGTGTTGATACGCAGTATTTT. Its translation: CASSLGQGVDTQYF.

The count of this clonotype is one. The chain is built from TRBV20-1 and TRBJ2-1, with TRBD2 matching 7 bases. This CDR3 region has 15 residues. Germline V gene lookup returns CDR1 DFQATT and CDR2 SNEGSKA (reference sequence). V trimming: 0 bases; J trimming: 5 bases; junction bases outside the gene matches: 7. In nucleotides, the CDR3 is TGCAGTGCTAGAGATGTACGGGAGGTCAACAATGAGCAGTTCTTC. Its protein product is CSARDVREVNNEQFF.

The table lists this clonotype with a few counts. This chain uses TRBV29-1 with TRBJ1-1; 7 bases agree with TRBD1. CDR3 size: 14 residues. Germline-derived CDR1 and CDR2 are SQVTM and ANQGSEA. The J segment lost 3 bases and the V segment lost 7 bases, leaving 11 bases of the junction unmatched. CDR3 in DNA: TGCAGCGGAGGGCAGGGGGAGGGGGACACTGAAGCTTTCTTT. Amino acid sequence: CSGGQGEGDTEAFF.

This clonotype was found many times. In nucleotides, the CDR3 is TGTGCCAGCAGCCCCCGGACAGATGACCAAGAGACCCAGTACTTC. This sequence encodes CASSPRTDDQETQYF. V gene TRBV7-2 combines with J gene TRBJ2-5; D may be TRBD1 (6 bases). The CDR3 is made up of 15 amino acids. Germline V gene lookup returns CDR1 SGHTA and CDR2 FQGNSA. V lost 5 bases, J lost 0 bases, and 13 bases lay in between. Based on the CDR3 plus reference TRBV7-2 and TRBJ2-5, the full variable domain is GAGVSQSPSNKVTEKGKDVELRCDPISGHTALYWYRQSLGQGLEFLIYFQGNSAPDKSGLPSDRFSAERTGGSVSTLTIQRTQQEDSAVYLCASSPRTDDQETQYFGPGTRLLVL.

The J gene is TRBJ2-3, the V gene TRBV11-2, with no clear D. The CDR3 contains 13 residues. V shed 7 bases and J shed 2 bases, with 10 bases lying between them. CDR1 and CDR2 from the germline V gene are SGHAT and FQNNGV. CDR3 DNA: TGTGCCAGCATGGGGTCGGTCACAGATACGCAGTATTTT. Its translation is CASMGSVTDTQYF. Complete variable domain (other parts from reference TRBV11-2 and TRBJ2-3): EAGVAQSPRYKIIEKRQSVAFWCNPISGHATLYWYQQILGQGPKLLIQFQNNGVVDDSQLPKDRFSAERLKGVDSTLKIQPAKLEDSAVYLCASMGSVTDTQYFGPGTRLTVL.

This clonotype has more than one count but fewer than ten. The J gene is TRBJ2-7, the V gene TRBV14; the match to TRBD2 covers 13 bases. Germline CDR1 reads SGHDN; CDR2 reads FVKESK. Losses at the gene ends were 4 bases for V and 0 bases for J; bases not matched to a gene: 6. The CDR3 contains 17 residues. In DNA, the CDR3 is TGTGCCAGCAGCCCAAGACTAGCGGGAGGCTTCTCCTACGAGCAGTACTTC. This sequence encodes CASSPRLAGGFSYEQYF.

This clonotype was recorded many times. This rearrangement joins TRBV9 to TRBJ2-5; 8 bases match TRBD2. The CDR3 is 15 residues long. J gave up 5 bases and V 0 bases, and 6 bases lay outside the gene matches. Germline V gene sequence: CDR1 SGDLS, CDR2 YYNGEE. CDR3 bases: TGTGCCAGCAGCGTAGACGGATCGGGGGGGGAGACCCAGTACTTC. It is translated as CASSVDGSGGETQYF.

The V gene is TRBV27, the J gene TRBJ1-5; tentatively, D is TRBD1 (6 bases). Germline V gene lookup returns CDR1 MNHEY and CDR2 SMNVEV (reference sequence). Trimming cost V 4 bases and J 6 bases, with 13 bases left between them. The CDR3 contains 14 residues. The CDR3 DNA sequence: TGTGCCAGCAGTTCAACAGGGTTAAGTCAGCCCCAGCATTTT. Amino acid sequence: CASSSTGLSQPQHF.

This chain links TRBV6-1 with TRBJ1-5; D not certain. The CDR3 has 15 amino acids. The germline V and J ends were trimmed by 3 bases and 1 base, with 10 bases remaining between them. CDR1 and CDR2 from the germline V gene are MNHNS and SASEGT. The CDR3 DNA reads as TGTGCCAGCAGTGACCAAGGACGGAGCAATCAGCCCCAGCATTTT. Translating gives CASSDQGRSNQPQHF.

This clonotype was recorded many times. This sequence joins TRBV28 and TRBJ1-2; possibly TRBD1 for D (6 bases). Between the trimmed V and J ends, which lost 5 bases and 3 bases, there was a span of 10 bases. The CDR3 covers 13 residues. Germline values: CDR1 MDHEN, CDR2 SYDVKM. The chain's CDR3 is CASSRGNDYGYTF. DNA of the CDR3: TGTGCCAGCAGTAGGGGGAATGACTATGGCTACACCTTC.

This clonotype has ten or more counts. This chain links TRBV7-9 with TRBJ1-5, with a possible D match to TRBD1 (5 bases). Germline lookup yields CDR1 SEHNR and CDR2 FQNEAQ (reference sequence). There are 14 residues in the CDR3. The ends were cut back, 4 bases at V and 3 bases at J, with 10 bases in the middle. CDR3 loop: CASSSGASNQPQHF. CDR3 sequence (DNA): TGTGCCAGCAGCTCTGGGGCTTCCAATCAGCCCCAGCATTTT.

The chain employs TRBV5-4 and TRBJ1-4; 10 bases agree with TRBD1. Unmatched junction bases numbered 2, after V lost 0 bases and J lost 3 bases. The germline gives CDR1 SGHNT, CDR2 YYREEE (reference sequence). The CDR3 loop spans 16 amino acids. CDR3 nucleotides: TGTGCCAGCAGCTTGGGACAGGGGGCAGCTAATGAAAAACTGTTTTTT. Its translation: CASSLGQGAANEKLFF.

This clonotype occurred a few times. The rearrangement links TRBV6-2 or TRBV6-3 to TRBJ2-7, with TRBD1 matching over 7 bases. Germline V gene lookup returns CDR1 MNHEY and CDR2 SVGEGT. Trimming took 0 bases from V and 3 from J; bases not matched to a gene: 2. The CDR3 is 14 amino acids. The CDR3 DNA follows: TGTGCCAGCAGTTACTCAAACAGGGGCTACGAGCAGTACTTC. It translates to CASSYSNRGYEQYF.

At least ten counts were recorded for this clonotype. J is TRBJ1-5 and V is TRBV5-1; D remains unclear. V was cut by 0 bases and J by 0 bases, with 7 bases left in between. Germline V gene sequence: CDR1 SGHRS, CDR2 YFSETQ. This CDR3 spans 15 amino acids. The CDR3 sequence is CASSLGGYSNQPQHF. The CDR3 bases are TGCGCCAGCAGCTTGGGAGGCTATAGCAATCAGCCCCAGCATTTT.

This clonotype was recorded a few times. V is TRBV6-5 and J is TRBJ1-2, with 9 bases identical to TRBD1. The V gene's germline CDR1 is MNHEY and CDR2 SVGAGI. This CDR3 comprises 15 residues. The V gene end was trimmed by 2 bases and the J gene end by 4 bases; junction bases not matched to a gene: 5. The CDR3 DNA follows: TGTGCCAGCAGTTACCCGGGACAGGGAATCTATGGCTACACCTTC. This gives the protein CASSYPGQGIYGYTF.

The table lists this clonotype with a few counts. The chain joins TRBV2 to TRBJ2-7; D not certain. The CDR3 extends over 11 amino acids. Germline V lookup: CDR1 SNHLY, CDR2 FYNNEI. V lost 10 bases and J 6 bases, leaving 13 bases between the germline ends. DNA of the CDR3: TGTGCCACCGGGTGGGGTGGCGAGCAGTACTTC. Translated: CATGWGGEQYF.

This clonotype was recorded a few times. The V and J genes are TRBV7-3 and TRBJ2-3, with 7 bases fitting TRBD2. Trimming at V came to 1 base and at J to 6 bases, leaving 4 bases not matched to a gene. This CDR3 is 14 amino acids long. Germline V gene data show CDR1 as SGHTA and CDR2 as FQGTGA. The CDR3 protein is CASSLRGGWDTQYF. Written as DNA, the CDR3 is TGTGCCAGCAGCTTAAGGGGGGGTTGGGATACGCAGTATTTT.

This clonotype was counted only a few times. The J gene is TRBJ2-4, the V gene TRBV27; D might be TRBD2 (7 bases). Trimming took off 6 bases at V and 5 bases at J, with 14 bases between the two ends. Germline CDR1 is MNHEY and CDR2 is SMNVEV (reference sequence). This CDR3 is 14 amino acids long. The CDR3 sequence: CASRGGAIQNIQYF. The CDR3 bases are TGTGCCAGCAGGGGGGGGGCTATCCAAAACATTCAGTACTTC.

This clonotype has only a few counts. The chain joins TRBV20-1 to TRBJ2-3; the match to TRBD2 covers 10 bases. Germline CDR1 DFQATT, CDR2 SNEGSKA (reference sequence). J was trimmed by 7 bases and V by 2 bases; bases with no gene match: 15. This CDR3 comprises 17 residues. The CDR3 region is CSARFMLASGSGYTQYF. CDR3 bases: TGCAGTGCTAGATTCATGCTAGCTAGCGGGAGTGGTTATACGCAGTATTTT.

The V call is TRBV20-1, the J call TRBJ2-5; D perhaps matches TRBD1 (5 bases). The V gene lost 1 base and the J gene lost 3 bases, with 12 bases spanning the gap. CDR1 and CDR2 from the germline V gene are DFQATT and SNEGSKA (reference sequence). This CDR3 has 14 amino acids. The CDR3 DNA sequence: TGCAGTGCTAGAGCCGACAGTCTTAAAGAGACCCAGTACTTC. It translates to CSARADSLKETQYF.

The rearrangement links TRBV6-2 or TRBV6-3 to TRBJ2-1; 7 positions agree with TRBD2. The CDR3 is made up of 17 amino acids. With V trimmed by 5 bases and J by 4 bases, 14 bases remained unmatched. The germline CDR1 and CDR2 sequences are MNHEY and SVGEGT. The DNA for the CDR3 is TGTGCCAGCAGTCCTGGCGGGGGAAGCGGGGATTACAATGAGCAGTTCTTC. Translating it yields CASSPGGGSGDYNEQFF.

J is TRBJ2-7 and V is TRBV27, with a tentative D call TRBD1 (6 bases). The CDR3 covers 15 residues. The V gene lost 7 bases and the J gene lost 2 bases, with 18 bases spanning the gap. Germline V gene data show CDR1 as MNHEY and CDR2 as SMNVEV (reference sequence). The CDR3 loop is CASTRRAGDPYEQYF. CDR3 in DNA: TGTGCCAGCACCCGCAGGGCAGGGGACCCCTACGAGCAGTACTTC.

V usage is TRBV7-2 and J usage is TRBJ2-7, with D perhaps matching TRBD2 (7 bases). From germline, CDR1 is SGHTA and CDR2 FQGNSA. Trimming took 6 bases from V and 6 from J, leaving 15 bases between them. The CDR3 totals 13 residues. The CDR3 DNA reads as TGTGCCAGCAGTCAAGGGGGGGAACGCGAGCAGTACTTC. Its translation is CASSQGGEREQYF.

This clonotype was seen only a few times. The V call is TRBV9, the J call TRBJ1-1; weak D call: TRBD1 (5 bases). Germline CDR1 SGDLS, CDR2 YYNGEE. The CDR3 covers 14 residues. The V gene lost 3 bases and the J gene lost 3 bases, with 12 bases spanning the gap. In nucleotides, the CDR3 is TGTGCCAGCAGCGGGGGGGATAGACACACTGAAGCTTTCTTT. This gives the protein CASSGGDRHTEAFF.

This clonotype has at least ten counts. The genes are TRBV15 and TRBJ2-5; 9 bases are shared with TRBD1. The J segment lost 4 bases and the V segment lost 9 bases, leaving 12 bases of the junction unmatched. This CDR3 region has 15 residues. Germline lookup yields CDR1 LNHNV and CDR2 YYDKDF (reference sequence). The CDR3 here is CATTHGQGPRETQYF. CDR3 bases: TGTGCCACGACCCATGGACAGGGGCCTAGAGAGACCCAGTACTTC.